Presented here are 32 T cell receptor beta chains from one specimen sequenced in a study of blood T cell repertoires in COVID-19. This table comes from immunoSEQ multiplex PCR, and its TCRdb copy is limited to in-frame clones, with some not included. The table has 250,000 or so clones, around 90% seen once; the top ten hold under 4%. Sequencing input: peripheral blood. These TCRs come from a man aged 18 to 30 with active or convalescent COVID-19.

J is TRBJ2-7 and V is TRBV9; D is undetermined. This CDR3 is built from 14 residues. The V and J ends lost 2 bases and 0 bases respectively, with 9 bases between them. Germline V gene sequence: CDR1 SGDLS, CDR2 YYNGEE. CDR3 nucleotides: TGTGCCAGCAGCGTGTGGGCCGACTCCTACGAGCAGTACTTC. Translated: CASSVWADSYEQYF.

The chain couples TRBV14 to TRBJ2-7, with TRBD1 matching over 8 bases. The germline CDR1 and CDR2 sequences are SGHDN and FVKESK. The CDR3 is 16 amino acids. J gave up 0 bases and V 4 bases, and 8 bases lay outside the gene matches. CDR3 nucleotides: TGTGCCAGCAGCCCCACCTGGACAGGGAGCTCCTACGAGCAGTACTTC. It codes for CASSPTWTGSSYEQYF.

This rearrangement joins TRBV6-5 to TRBJ1-1; 7 bases line up with TRBD1. The CDR3 is 12 amino acids. CDR1 is MNHEY, CDR2 SVGAGI, per germline. J was trimmed by 6 bases and V by 8 bases; bases with no gene match: 6. The CDR3 DNA reads as TGTGCCAGCGGAGACAGGGCCGCTGAAGCTTTCTTT. Encoded protein: CASGDRAAEAFF.

This clone was seen a few times. The chain combines TRBV28 with TRBJ1-2, with TRBD1 identical over 10 bases. Germline loops: CDR1 MDHEN, CDR2 SYDVKM. The CDR3 runs 14 residues. Trimming at V came to 5 bases and at J to 5 bases, leaving 5 bases not matched to a gene. The CDR3 protein is CASSPPDRGYGYTF. The DNA of the CDR3 is TGTGCCAGCAGTCCCCCGGACAGGGGGTATGGCTACACCTTC.

In this sample, this clone turned up once. V is TRBV9 and J is TRBJ1-1; D gene uncertain. The CDR3 consists of 15 residues. V lost 1 base and J 4 bases, leaving 14 bases between the germline ends. Germline-derived CDR1 and CDR2 are SGDLS and YYNGEE. The CDR3 reads CASSVSRAAGTEAFF. In nucleotides, the CDR3 is TGTGCCAGCAGCGTAAGTCGGGCGGCGGGCACTGAAGCTTTCTTT.

The rearrangement uses TRBV7-2 and TRBJ1-5; 8 nucleotides agree with TRBD1. The CDR3 totals 15 residues. Unmatched junction bases numbered 4, after V lost 5 bases and J lost 1 base. Germline assignment: CDR1 SGHTA and CDR2 FQGNSA. The CDR3 loop is CASSLDRASNQPQHF. The CDR3, as DNA: TGTGCCAGCAGCCTGGACAGGGCGAGCAATCAGCCCCAGCATTTT.

V and J are TRBV2 and TRBJ2-7; 12 bases agree with TRBD2. J was trimmed by 2 bases and V by 6 bases; bases with no gene match: 5. The CDR3 runs 15 residues. In germline, CDR1 is SNHLY, CDR2 FYNNEI. The chain's CDR3 is CASRGLAGSTYEQYF. The CDR3 DNA sequence: TGTGCCAGCAGAGGACTAGCGGGGTCCACCTACGAGCAGTACTTC.

In its sample, this clone was seen once. V gene TRBV9 combines with J gene TRBJ2-3, with 8 bases fitting TRBD2. The CDR3 extends over 15 amino acids. Germline loops: CDR1 SGDLS, CDR2 YYNGEE. The junction had 3 bases not matched to a gene; V was cut back by 0 bases and J by 3 bases. The CDR3 DNA reads as TGTGCCAGCAGCGTAGACGGCGGGGGGACAGATACGCAGTATTTT. Protein sequence: CASSVDGGGTDTQYF. The full variable domain, completed using reference TRBV9 and TRBJ2-3, is DSGVTQTPKHLITATGQRVTLRCSPRSGDLSVYWYQQSLDQGLQFLIQYYNGEERAKGNILERFSAQQFPDLHSELNLSSLELGDSALYFCASSVDGGGTDTQYFGPGTRLTVL.

The V and J genes are TRBV9 and TRBJ2-6; no definite D call. Germline assignment: CDR1 SGDLS and CDR2 YYNGEE. Trimming shortened V by 2 bases and J by 1 base, and 7 bases separated the two germline ends. The CDR3 is 15 residues long. This CDR3 reads CASSVRHSGANVLTF. The CDR3 nucleotides are TGTGCCAGCAGCGTGAGGCATTCTGGGGCCAACGTCCTGACTTTC.

This clone was detected only once. V and J are TRBV11-2 and TRBJ1-1; D possibly corresponds to TRBD1 (5 bases). Trimming took off 2 bases at V and 2 bases at J, with 15 bases between the two ends. Looked up from germline, CDR1 is SGHAT and CDR2 is FQNNGV. The CDR3 loop spans 16 amino acids. In nucleotides, the CDR3 is TGTGCCAGCAGCTTATTGTCTGGGGCCATTAACACTGAAGCTTTCTTT. Amino acids: CASSLLSGAINTEAFF.

This chain joins TRBV4-1 and TRBJ1-4; 11 nucleotides agree with TRBD1. Germline assignment: CDR1 MGHRA and CDR2 YSYEKL. The V and J ends lost 0 bases and 7 bases, in that order; junction bases with no gene match: 4. The CDR3 sequence is 16 residues long. CDR3 loop: CASSQDPDRGLEKLFF. The CDR3 DNA follows: TGCGCCAGCAGCCAAGATCCGGACAGGGGGCTTGAAAAACTGTTTTTT.

This chain uses TRBV12-5 with TRBJ1-1; D gene unclear. Between the trimmed V and J ends, which lost 5 bases and 7 bases, there was a span of 11 bases. From germline, CDR1 is LGHNT and CDR2 FRNRAP. This CDR3 has 12 amino acids. This CDR3 is CASGEEGVEAFF. CDR3 nucleotides: TGTGCTAGTGGTGAGGAGGGAGTTGAAGCTTTCTTT.

The count of this clone is one. The DNA of the CDR3 is TGTGCCAGCAGTTACCCGGACAGGGGAACGTTAGAGGGTGATGGCTACACCTTC. It is translated as CASSYPDRGTLEGDGYTF. This sequence joins TRBV6-2 or TRBV6-3 and TRBJ1-2, with 9 bases matching TRBD1. J lost 6 bases, V lost 2 bases, and 16 bases had no gene match. The CDR3 covers 18 residues. Germline assignment: CDR1 MNHEY and CDR2 SVGEGT.

The chain links TRBV6-5 to TRBJ1-2; D may be TRBD1 (6 bases). The CDR3 runs 11 residues. V lost 8 bases, J lost 4 bases, and 8 bases lay in between. CDR1 and CDR2 from the germline V gene are MNHEY and SVGAGI. The CDR3 protein is CASDRLYGYTF. As DNA, the CDR3 is TGTGCCAGCGACAGGCTCTATGGCTACACCTTC.

The rearrangement links TRBV6-2 or TRBV6-3 to TRBJ2-1; perhaps TRBD2 as D (5 bases). CDR1 is MNHEY and CDR2 is SVGEGT in the germline V gene. This CDR3 region has 14 residues. V shed 6 bases and J shed 5 bases, with 14 bases lying between them. In DNA form, the CDR3 reads TGTGCCAGCAGCCCTACTAGTCTCCACAATGAGCAGTTCTTC. This translates into CASSPTSLHNEQFF.

The chain links TRBV6-5 to TRBJ1-5; D unclear. The germline gives CDR1 MNHEY, CDR2 SVGAGI. Trimming shortened V by 4 bases and J by 7 bases, and 8 bases separated the two germline ends. The CDR3 has 12 amino acids. The CDR3 protein is CASSSTQQPQHF. Written as DNA, the CDR3 is TGTGCCAGCAGTTCCACACAACAGCCCCAGCATTTT.

V gene TRBV28 combines with J gene TRBJ1-3; D is undetermined. Germline V gives CDR1 MDHEN, CDR2 SYDVKM. Trimming took off 6 bases at V and 9 bases at J, with 15 bases between the two ends. The CDR3 loop spans 13 amino acids. This CDR3 is CASRPESSGTIYF. The CDR3 DNA sequence: TGTGCCAGCAGGCCGGAATCCTCGGGCACCATATATTTT. Variable domain in full (rest from reference TRBV28 and TRBJ1-3): DVKVTQSSRYLVKRTGEKVFLECVQDMDHENMFWYRQDPGLGLRLIYFSYDVKMKEKGDIPEGYSVSREKKERFSLILESASTNQTSMYLCASRPESSGTIYFGEGSWLTVV.

V and J are TRBV7-9 and TRBJ2-7, with D uncertain. V was clipped by 1 base and J by 5 bases, with 12 bases between them. This CDR3 has 14 amino acids. CDR1 is SEHNR, CDR2 FQNEAQ, per germline (reference sequence). This chain's CDR3 is CASSLEFRGDEQYF. The CDR3, as DNA: TGTGCCAGCAGCTTAGAGTTTAGAGGCGACGAGCAGTACTTC.

The chain employs TRBV7-6 and TRBJ2-3; the D is unclear. Germline V gives CDR1 SGHVS, CDR2 FNYEAQ. The CDR3 totals 12 residues. V lost 3 bases and J lost 2, with 3 bases in between. CDR3 bases: TGTGCCAGCAGCTTCGTCACAGATACGCAGTATTTT. It translates to CASSFVTDTQYF.

The chain has TRBV29-1 and TRBJ1-2, with D possibly TRBD1 on 5 matching bases. Germline CDR1 and CDR2: SQVTM and ANQGSEA. This CDR3 is built from 11 residues. With 2 bases removed from V and 11 bases from J, the gap between germline ends came to 12 bases. CDR3 in DNA: TGCAGCGTTGAACTGGCGGCAGGGTACACCTTC. Translated, it gives CSVELAAGYTF. Complete variable domain (other parts from reference TRBV29-1 and TRBJ1-2): SAVISQKPSRDICQRGTSLTIQCQVDSQVTMMFWYRQQPGQSLTLIATANQGSEATYESGFVIDKFPISRPNLTFSTLTVSNMSPEDSSIYLCSVELAAGYTFGSGTRLTVV.

The V gene is TRBV6-2 or TRBV6-3, the J gene TRBJ1-5; 8 nucleotides match TRBD1. After removal of 6 bases from V and 9 bases from J, the junction contained 22 bases not matched to a gene. The CDR3 is made up of 18 amino acids. The V gene's germline CDR1 is MNHEY and CDR2 SVGEGT. The CDR3 DNA sequence: TGTGCCAGCAGCAAACTCCCCCAAGTAGGACAGGGAGGTGTGCCCCAGCATTTT. Translating it yields CASSKLPQVGQGGVPQHF.

The chain has TRBV7-2 and TRBJ1-1, with D possibly TRBD1 on 5 matching bases. Trimming left V 1 base short and J 5 bases short, with 14 bases between. The germline V gene has CDR1 SGHTA and CDR2 FQGNSA. The CDR3 spans 15 residues. CDR3: CASSLVGGDGTEAFF. The CDR3 nucleotides read TGTGCCAGCAGCTTAGTGGGGGGGGATGGAACTGAAGCTTTCTTT.

V and J are TRBV27 and TRBJ1-5; D gene unclear. The CDR3 has 14 amino acids. Germline-derived CDR1 and CDR2 are MNHEY and SMNVEV (reference sequence). The V end was cut by 2 bases, the J end by 5 bases, with 10 bases between. CDR3 sequence (DNA): TGTGCCAGCAGTTTACGGATTGAGGATCAGCCCCAGCATTTT. The encoded protein is CASSLRIEDQPQHF.

Only a few counts were recorded for this clone. The CDR3 protein is CAITAGLGGYNEQFF. CDR3 DNA: TGTGCCATTACGGCCGGTTTGGGAGGGTACAATGAGCAGTTCTTC. The chain recombines TRBV10-3 with TRBJ2-1; 7 nucleotides match TRBD2. With V trimmed by 9 bases and J by 4 bases, 12 bases remained unmatched. CDR1 is ENHRY and CDR2 is SYGVKD in the germline V gene. CDR3 length: 15 amino acids.

V gene TRBV20-1 combines with J gene TRBJ1-6; 8 bases are shared with TRBD1. The CDR3 loop spans 14 amino acids. Germline V gene lookup returns CDR1 DFQATT and CDR2 SNEGSKA (reference sequence). Trimming removed 3 bases from V and 7 bases from J; junction bases left unmatched: 5. CDR3 region: CSASEDRANSPLHF. In DNA form, the CDR3 reads TGCAGTGCTAGTGAGGACAGGGCGAATTCACCCCTCCACTTT.

This chain uses TRBV11-3 with TRBJ1-3, with D uncertain. The CDR3 is 13 amino acids. Germline lookup yields CDR1 SGHNT and CDR2 YENEEA. The ends were cut back, 3 bases at V and 0 bases at J, with 3 bases in the middle. The CDR3 here is CASSFNSGNTIYF. CDR3 nucleotide sequence: TGTGCCAGCAGCTTTAACTCTGGAAACACCATATATTTT.

V and J are TRBV4-2 and TRBJ2-1, with D perhaps TRBD2 (6 bases). Per germline, CDR1 LGHNA and CDR2 YNFKEQ. The V and J ends lost 1 base and 7 bases respectively, with 11 bases between them. The CDR3 contains 14 residues. Here the CDR3 reads CASSQVREKNEQFF. The DNA of the CDR3 is TGTGCCAGCAGCCAAGTCCGGGAGAAGAATGAGCAGTTCTTC.

The genes are TRBV7-2 and TRBJ2-3; TRBD2 matches 10 bases. Germline-derived CDR1 and CDR2 are SGHTA and FQGNSA. The CDR3 runs 18 residues. V was clipped by 4 bases and J by 4 bases; unmatched bases: 14. The DNA of the CDR3 is TGTGCCAGCAGCTGGACCCCCCCTAGCGGGAGAGGGTCAGATACGCAGTATTTT. Translating it yields CASSWTPPSGRGSDTQYF.

The chain joins TRBV6-5 to TRBJ2-6, with D perhaps matching TRBD2 (5 bases). The CDR3 sequence is 14 residues long. Germline CDR1 reads MNHEY; CDR2 reads SVGAGI. The V end lost 3 bases, the J end lost 4 bases, and 7 bases lay between the germline ends. CDR3 nucleotides: TGTGCCAGCAGTTATAGCGTCGGGGCCAACGTCCTGACTTTC. Translated, it gives CASSYSVGANVLTF.

V and J are TRBV14 and TRBJ2-1; D ambiguous. Germline assignment: CDR1 SGHDN and CDR2 FVKESK. This CDR3 has 15 residues. Trimming took 1 base from V and 0 from J, leaving 7 bases between them. The CDR3 nucleotides read TGTGCCAGCAGCCAAGCTAGGAGCTCCTACAATGAGCAGTTCTTC. It specifies CASSQARSSYNEQFF.

The rearrangement uses TRBV7-9 and TRBJ1-2; 8 bases are a match to TRBD1. J lost 6 bases, V lost 8 bases, and 11 bases had no gene match. This CDR3 region has 14 residues. Germline-derived CDR1 and CDR2 are SEHNR and FQNEAQ (reference sequence). CDR3 coding DNA: TGTGCCAGCGTACAGGGGGTAAGGGAGGATGGCTACACCTTC. Translation gives CASVQGVREDGYTF. Looking up the rest from reference TRBV7-9 and TRBJ1-2 gives the full variable domain: DTGVSQNPRHKITKRGQNVTFRCDPISEHNRLYWYRQTLGQGPEFLTYFQNEAQLEKSRLLSDRFSAERPKGSFSTLEIQRTEQGDSAMYLCASVQGVREDGYTFGSGTRLTVV.

The J gene is TRBJ2-7, the V gene TRBV15; D is possibly TRBD2 (5 bases). Between the trimmed V and J ends, which lost 0 bases and 5 bases, there was a span of 14 bases. Germline V gives CDR1 LNHNV, CDR2 YYDKDF (reference sequence). The CDR3 contains 15 residues. CDR3 in amino acids: CATSRDRPGSDEQYF. CDR3 nucleotide sequence: TGTGCCACCAGCAGAGATCGGCCGGGGTCAGACGAGCAGTACTTC.